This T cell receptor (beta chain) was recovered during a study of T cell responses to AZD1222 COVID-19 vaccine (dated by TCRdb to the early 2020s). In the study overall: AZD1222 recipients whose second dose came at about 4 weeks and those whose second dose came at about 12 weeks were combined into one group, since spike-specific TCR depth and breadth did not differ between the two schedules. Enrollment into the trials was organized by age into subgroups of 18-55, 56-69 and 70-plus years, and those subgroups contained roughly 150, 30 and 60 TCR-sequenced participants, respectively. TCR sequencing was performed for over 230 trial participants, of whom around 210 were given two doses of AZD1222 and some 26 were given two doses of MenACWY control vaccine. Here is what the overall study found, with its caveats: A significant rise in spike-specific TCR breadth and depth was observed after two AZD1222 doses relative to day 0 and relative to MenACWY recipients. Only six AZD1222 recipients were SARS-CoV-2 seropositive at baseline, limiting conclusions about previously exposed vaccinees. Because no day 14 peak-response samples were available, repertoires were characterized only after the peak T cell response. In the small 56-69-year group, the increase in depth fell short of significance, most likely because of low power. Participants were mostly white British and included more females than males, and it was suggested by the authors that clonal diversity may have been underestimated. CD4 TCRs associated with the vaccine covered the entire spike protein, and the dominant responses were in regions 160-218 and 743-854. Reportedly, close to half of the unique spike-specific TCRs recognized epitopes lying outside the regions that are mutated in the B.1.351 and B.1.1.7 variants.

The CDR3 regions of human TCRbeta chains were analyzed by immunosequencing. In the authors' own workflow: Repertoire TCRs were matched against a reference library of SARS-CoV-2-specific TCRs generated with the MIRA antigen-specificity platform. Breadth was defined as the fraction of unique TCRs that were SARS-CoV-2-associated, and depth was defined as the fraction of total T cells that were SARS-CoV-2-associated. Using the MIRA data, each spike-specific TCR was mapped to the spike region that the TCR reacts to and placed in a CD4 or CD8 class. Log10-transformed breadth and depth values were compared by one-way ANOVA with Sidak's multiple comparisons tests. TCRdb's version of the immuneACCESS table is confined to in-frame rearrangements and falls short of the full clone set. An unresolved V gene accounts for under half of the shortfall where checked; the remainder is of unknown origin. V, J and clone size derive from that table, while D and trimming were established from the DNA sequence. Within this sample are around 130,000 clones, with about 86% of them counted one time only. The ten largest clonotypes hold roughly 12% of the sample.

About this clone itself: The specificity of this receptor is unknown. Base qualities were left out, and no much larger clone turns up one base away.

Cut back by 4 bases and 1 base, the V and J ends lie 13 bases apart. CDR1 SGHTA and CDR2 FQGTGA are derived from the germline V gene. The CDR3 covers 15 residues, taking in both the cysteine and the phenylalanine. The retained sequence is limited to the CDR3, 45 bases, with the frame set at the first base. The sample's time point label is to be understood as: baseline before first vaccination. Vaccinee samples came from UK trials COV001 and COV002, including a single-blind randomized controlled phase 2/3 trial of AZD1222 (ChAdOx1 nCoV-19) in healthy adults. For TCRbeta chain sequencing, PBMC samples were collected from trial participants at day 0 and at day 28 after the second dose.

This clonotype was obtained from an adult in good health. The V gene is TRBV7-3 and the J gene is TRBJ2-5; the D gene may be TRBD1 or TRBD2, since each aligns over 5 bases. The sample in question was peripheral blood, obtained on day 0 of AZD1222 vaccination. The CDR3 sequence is CASSSGPLGQETQYF. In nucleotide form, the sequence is TGTGCCAGCAGCTCGGGACCCCTGGGCCAAGAGACCCAGTACTTC.